Following are 6 T cell receptor beta chains from one sample sequenced in a study of blood T cell repertoires in COVID-19. TCRdb's table, derived via immunoSEQ multiplex PCR, lists solely in-frame clones and lacks some. Of a few hundred thousand clones listed, approximately 87% are singletons. What was sequenced was peripheral blood. The receptors shown here come from a woman aged 25 to 39 with COVID-19, enrolled during active disease.

This chain uses TRBV27 with TRBJ1-5; D ambiguous. The length of the CDR3 is 13 residues. Trimming removed 5 bases at V and 5 bases at J, with 10 bases between. Germline CDR1 and CDR2: MNHEY and SMNVEV (reference sequence). CDR3 DNA sequence: TGTGCCAGCAGTGCGGCACGATATCAGCCCCAGCATTTT. It specifies CASSAARYQPQHF.

CDR3 bases: TGTGCCAGCAAGAGCCGGGTGGCGAACACTGAAGCTTTCTTT. Translation gives CASKSRVANTEAFF. This chain connects TRBV11-2 to TRBJ1-1; D is unclear. CDR3 length: 14 residues. The germline CDR1 and CDR2 sequences are SGHAT and FQNNGV. V was clipped by 7 bases and J by 1 base, with 13 bases between them. The variable domain in full, with the rest retrieved from reference TRBV11-2 and TRBJ1-1, is EAGVAQSPRYKIIEKRQSVAFWCNPISGHATLYWYQQILGQGPKLLIQFQNNGVVDDSQLPKDRFSAERLKGVDSTLKIQPAKLEDSAVYLCASKSRVANTEAFFGQGTRLTVV.

The chain is built from TRBV13 and TRBJ2-6, with D perhaps TRBD2 (5 bases). Per germline, CDR1 PRHDT and CDR2 FYEKMQ (reference sequence). The V gene lost 3 bases and the J gene lost 3 bases, with 18 bases spanning the gap. There are 18 residues in the CDR3. The CDR3 spells CASSFIGLGGGGANVLTF. CDR3 nucleotide sequence: TGTGCCAGCAGCTTCATCGGGCTAGGAGGAGGTGGGGCCAACGTCCTGACTTTC. The full variable domain, its missing parts supplied by reference TRBV13 and TRBJ2-6, is AAGVIQSPRHLIKEKRETATLKCYPIPRHDTVYWYQQGPGQDPQFLISFYEKMQSDKGSIPDRFSAQQFSDYHSELNMSSLELGDSALYFCASSFIGLGGGGANVLTFGAGSRLTVL.

This chain uses TRBV21-1 with TRBJ2-7; TRBD1, the table's D call, lacks a check against the DNA. TRBV21-1 represents a pseudogene. The CDR3 loop spans 11 amino acids. CDR3 sequence: CAKTTPYEQYF. The DNA of the CDR3 is TGTGCCAAGACAACGCCCTACGAGCAGTACTTC.

The chain is built from TRBV19 and TRBJ2-5; 9 bases line up with TRBD2. Trimming removed 2 bases from V and 4 bases from J; junction bases left unmatched: 5. The CDR3 sequence is 15 residues long. Germline loops: CDR1 LNHDA, CDR2 SQIVND (reference sequence). CDR3 amino acids: CASSITGTSTETQYF. CDR3 nucleotide sequence: TGTGCCAGTAGTATAACCGGGACTAGCACAGAGACCCAGTACTTC.

The genes are TRBV3-1 (or the pseudogene TRBV3-2) and TRBJ1-1; possibly TRBD1 for D (5 bases). Deletions cut 3 bases from V and 1 base from J, with 18 bases between. Germline CDR1 is LGHDT and CDR2 is YNNKEL (reference sequence). This CDR3 comprises 17 residues. The CDR3 nucleotides are TGTGCCAGCAGCCACGTTCGGAGGGGCAGGGAGAACACTGAAGCTTTCTTT. Its protein product is CASSHVRRGRENTEAFF.